A selection of T cell receptor beta chains follows, all from one sample in a study of blood T cell repertoires in COVID-19. Profiling relied on immunoSEQ multiplex PCR, and the TCRdb table lists in-frame clones only, not all of them. The table lists more than 150,000 clones, 86% of them singletons. Sequenced: peripheral blood. The receptors here all came from a woman aged 70-85 years with acute or convalescent COVID-19. The CDR3 runs from the conserved cysteine through the conserved F or W. The D gene is left open where the match is weak. Not every row has a clone size; where given, it reads once, few, many or a size class.

V,J,size,D,CDR3,DNA
TRBV28,TRBJ1-4,-,-,CASSLILGVAWLFF,TGTGCCAGCAGTTTAATACTCGGGGTCGCGTGGCTGTTTTTT
TRBV7-9,TRBJ2-7,-,TRBD1,CASSLLSGGNHEQYF,TGTGCCAGCAGCTTATTGTCAGGGGGCAACCACGAGCAGTACTTC
TRBV4-3,TRBJ1-2,-,-,CASSQSEGKGYGYTF,TGCGCCAGCAGCCAATCGGAGGGGAAGGGCTATGGCTACACCTTC
TRBV6-5,TRBJ2-1,-,TRBD2,CASKELAGYNEQFF,TGTGCCAGCAAAGAACTAGCGGGGTACAATGAGCAGTTCTTC
TRBV5-6,TRBJ2-6,once,-,CASIRRSGANVLTF,TGTGCCAGCATTCGGCGGTCTGGGGCCAACGTCCTGACTTTC
TRBV6-5,TRBJ2-7,-,TRBD1,CASRVGQGAPSEQYF,TGTGCCAGCAGAGTGGGACAGGGGGCCCCATCCGAGCAGTACTTC
TRBV3-1/TRBV3-2,TRBJ1-2,-,-,CASSQGGWAGYTF,TGTGCCAGCAGCCAGGGTGGGTGGGCAGGCTACACCTTC
TRBV6-2/TRBV6-3,TRBJ2-7,once,TRBD2,CASRPSGGTYEQYF,TGTGCCAGCAGACCTAGCGGGGGCACCTACGAGCAGTACTTC
TRBV25-1,TRBJ1-1,once,-,CASSGNRVKDTEAFF,TGTGCCAGCAGCGGCAACAGGGTTAAGGACACTGAAGCTTTCTTT
TRBV24-1,TRBJ2-3,-,TRBD2,CATSDLDVAGGRTDTQYF,TGTGCCACCAGTGATTTGGACGTTGCGGGAGGGCGCACAGATACGCAGTATTTT
TRBV9,TRBJ2-5,-,-,CASSVAQGWETQYF,TGTGCCAGCAGCGTAGCTCAGGGTTGGGAGACCCAGTACTTC
TRBV9,TRBJ2-1,-,TRBD2,CASSGLAAGGSNEQFF,TGTGCCAGCAGCGGCTTGGCTGCGGGGGGCTCCAATGAGCAGTTCTTC
TRBV25-1,TRBJ1-1,-,-,CASSPSGAFTEAFF,TGTGCCAGCAGTCCCAGTGGAGCCTTTACTGAAGCTTTCTTT
TRBV5-6,TRBJ1-1,-,-,CASSFTGGGTEAFF,TGTGCCAGCAGCTTCACGGGCGGGGGCACTGAAGCTTTCTTT
TRBV7-9,TRBJ1-5,few,TRBD1,CASSPGTGLIPNQPQHF,TGTGCCAGCAGCCCTGGGACAGGCCTTATTCCCAATCAGCCCCAGCATTTT
TRBV19,TRBJ1-4,-,TRBD1,CASSFRTGRQGDEKLFF,TGTGCCAGTAGTTTCCGGACAGGCCGGCAAGGTGATGAAAAACTGTTTTTT
TRBV23-1,TRBJ1-5,-,TRBD1,CASSLNDRVLQINQPQHF,TGCGCCAGCAGTCTTAACGACAGGGTCTTACAAATAAATCAGCCCCAGCATTTT
TRBV29-1,TRBJ2-5,-,-,CSVHSTGTQYF,TGCAGTGTGCACAGTACAGGGACCCAGTACTTC
TRBV3-1/TRBV3-2,TRBJ1-2,-,-,CASSQDGQGRYGYTF,TGTGCCAGCAGCCAAGATGGGCAGGGGCGTTATGGCTACACCTTC
TRBV30,TRBJ2-1,-,TRBD2,CACKPWTSGGNEQFF,TGTGCCTGTAAACCGTGGACTAGCGGGGGTAATGAGCAGTTCTTC
TRBV7-2,TRBJ1-1,once,TRBD1,CASSPLRTGAEAFF,TGTGCCAGCAGCCCTCTGAGGACAGGGGCAGAAGCTTTCTTT
TRBV27,TRBJ2-1,few,TRBD1,CASSPSRGLLSYNEQFF,TGTGCCAGCAGTCCCTCCAGGGGGCTATTGTCCTACAATGAGCAGTTCTTC
TRBV11-3,TRBJ2-7,-,TRBD1,CASSLVTGGEQYF,TGTGCCAGCAGCTTAGTTACAGGGGGCGAGCAGTACTTC
TRBV2,TRBJ1-3,-,-,CASSREKGPISGNTIYF,TGTGCCTCCTCGAGGGAGAAGGGTCCTATCTCTGGAAACACCATATATTTT
TRBV10-2,TRBJ1-1,-,TRBD1,CASKSDRGITEAFF,TGCGCCAGCAAATCGGACAGGGGCATCACTGAAGCTTTCTTT
TRBV7-2,TRBJ2-1,-,-,CASSLQGYNEQFF,TGTGCCAGCAGCCTACAGGGCTACAATGAGCAGTTCTTC
TRBV2,TRBJ1-4,-,-,CASITGGTNEKLFF,TGTGCCAGCATCACGGGGGGAACTAATGAAAAACTGTTTTTT
TRBV18,TRBJ2-2,-,-,CASSIESTGELFF,TGTGCCAGCTCAATAGAGAGCACCGGGGAGCTGTTTTTT
TRBV11-3,TRBJ1-3,-,-,CASSLTGVDTIYF,TGTGCCAGCAGCCTTACGGGGGTTGACACCATATATTTT
TRBV5-6,TRBJ2-7,-,TRBD1,CASSLRQGVHEQYF,TGTGCCAGCAGCTTAAGACAGGGGGTCCACGAGCAGTACTTC
TRBV6-5,TRBJ2-1,-,-,CASNGYNEQFF,TGTGCCAGCAACGGCTACAATGAGCAGTTCTTC
TRBV29-1,TRBJ2-2,-,-,CSVIVGGFQNGELFF,TGCAGCGTTATAGTCGGAGGTTTTCAGAACGGGGAGCTGTTTTTT
TRBV19,TRBJ1-2,once,-,CASSTRETSYGYTF,TGTGCCAGTAGTACCAGAGAGACAAGTTATGGCTACACCTTC
TRBV19,TRBJ1-2,-,-,CASSITGLMAANYGYTF,TGTGCCAGTAGTATAACAGGGTTGATGGCGGCTAACTATGGCTACACCTTC
TRBV4-1,TRBJ1-2,-,-,CASSQDKSGAYGYTF,TGCGCCAGCAGCCAAGATAAATCAGGGGCTTATGGCTACACCTTC
TRBV5-1,TRBJ2-7,-,-,CASTRDLNSYEQYF,TGCGCCAGCACCCGGGACTTGAACTCCTACGAGCAGTACTTC
TRBV6-5,TRBJ2-7,-,TRBD1,CASIPSPGGSYEQYF,TGTGCCAGCATTCCTTCGCCAGGGGGCTCCTACGAGCAGTACTTC
TRBV9,TRBJ2-7,-,-,CASSALHRWQYF,TGTGCCAGCAGCGCCCTCCACCGGTGGCAGTACTTC
TRBV4-3,TRBJ1-1,-,-,CASSRGPGTRSEAFF,TGCGCCAGCAGCCGCGGACCTGGGACACGTTCTGAAGCTTTCTTT
TRBV30,TRBJ1-4,-,-,CAWNSNLATNEKLFF,TGTGCCTGGAACTCTAACCTAGCAACTAATGAAAAACTGTTTTTT
TRBV19,TRBJ1-3,-,-,CASSPRDRNTIYF,TGTGCCAGTAGCCCTCGGGACAGAAACACCATATATTTT
TRBV4-3,TRBJ2-1,-,TRBD1,CASSQDRGTGILDEQFF,TGCGCCAGCAGCCAAGATAGAGGGACAGGAATACTCGATGAGCAGTTCTTC
TRBV7-9,TRBJ1-1,-,-,CASSLNDYEAFF,TGTGCCAGCAGCTTAAATGACTATGAAGCTTTCTTT
TRBV9,TRBJ2-2,-,TRBD2,CASSASGGFLGELFF,TGTGCCAGCAGCGCTAGCGGGGGTTTCTTAGGGGAGCTGTTTTTT
TRBV12-3/TRBV12-4,TRBJ2-3,-,-,CASSFSDTQYF,TGTGCCAGCAGTTTTTCGGATACGCAGTATTTT
TRBV28,TRBJ2-2,-,-,CASGSFKLFF,TGTGCCAGCGGCAGTTTTAAACTGTTTTTT
TRBV7-2,TRBJ1-2,-,-,CASSLVGGDYGYTF,TGTGCCAGCAGCTTAGTAGGCGGGGACTATGGCTACACCTTC
TRBV29-1,TRBJ2-3,-,-,CSVVFSGGVTDTQYF,TGCAGCGTTGTCTTCTCAGGAGGGGTTACAGATACGCAGTATTTT